The 10 T cell receptor beta chains presented below share a single source sample, sequenced in a study of shared clonotypes between healthy human individuals. The data were produced by immunoSEQ multiplex PCR, yet TCRdb's version contains in-frame clones alone and is incomplete. The sample lists about 800,000 clones; 96% were seen once. CD45RO negativity and positive selection for CCR7 defined naive CD8 cells, a population that excluded terminally differentiated effector memory CD45RA+ cells. Sequences were obtained from naive CD8+ T cells sorted from blood. The receptor source for this set is a man aged 25 to 40 in good health.

This clone occurred once. The chain is built from TRBV5-5 and TRBJ2-7, with D maybe TRBD1 (6 bases). V lost 4 bases to trimming and J lost 0 bases, with 14 bases between them. Germline assignment: CDR1 SGHKS and CDR2 YYEKEE (reference sequence). This CDR3 is built from 15 residues. CDR3 bases: TGTGCCAGCAGCGCAGGGGTGTTCGGCTCCTACGAGCAGTACTTC. This translates into CASSAGVFGSYEQYF.

The chain carries TRBV7-9 and TRBJ2-5; TRBD2 might be the D (7 bases). The CDR3 totals 15 residues. Germline V gives CDR1 SEHNR, CDR2 FQNEAQ (reference sequence). The ends were cut back, 6 bases at V and 2 bases at J, with 16 bases in the middle. Written as DNA, the CDR3 is TGTGCCAGCAGTTCCCCGGGGAGGGGGCAAGAGACCCAGTACTTC. Its translation is CASSSPGRGQETQYF.

CDR3 in DNA: TGTGCCAGCAGTTTCACCTCAGGCCGGGGTCAGCCCCAGCATTTT. Its protein product is CASSFTSGRGQPQHF. The chain has TRBV27 and TRBJ1-5; D not certain. V was clipped by 3 bases and J by 6 bases, with 15 bases between them. There are 15 residues in the CDR3. Per the germline V gene, CDR1 is MNHEY and CDR2 is SMNVEV (reference sequence).

This chain uses TRBV27 with TRBJ2-2, with 12 bases aligning to TRBD2. CDR1 is MNHEY, CDR2 SMNVEV, per germline (reference sequence). The CDR3 is 16 amino acids. The V gene end was trimmed by 5 bases and the J gene end by 4 bases; junction bases not matched to a gene: 5. The DNA of the CDR3 is TGTGCCAGCAGTCCACTAGCGGGAGGCCCCACCGGGGAGCTGTTTTTT. This gives the protein CASSPLAGGPTGELFF.

This clone occurred once. This chain connects TRBV28 to TRBJ2-7; tentative D call: TRBD1 (5 bases). Looked up from germline, CDR1 is MDHEN and CDR2 is SYDVKM. V gave up 6 bases and J gave up 3 bases, with 15 bases separating them. The CDR3 contains 14 residues. The chain's CDR3 is CASSPTVPYYEQYF. DNA for the CDR3: TGTGCCAGCAGCCCGACAGTTCCCTACTACGAGCAGTACTTC.

The chain is built from TRBV9 and TRBJ1-5; TRBD1 agrees at 8 bases. Looked up from germline, CDR1 is SGDLS and CDR2 is YYNGEE. CDR3 length: 15 residues. Unmatched junction bases numbered 8, after V lost 3 bases and J lost 6 bases. The CDR3 loop is CASSADREVGQPQHF. DNA for the CDR3: TGTGCCAGCAGCGCGGACAGGGAGGTTGGTCAGCCCCAGCATTTT.

V is TRBV29-1 and J is TRBJ2-3; the D gene is possibly TRBD2 (6 bases). V gave up 0 bases and J gave up 3 bases, with 10 bases separating them. This CDR3 is built from 14 residues. The germline V gene encodes CDR1 SQVTM and CDR2 ANQGSEA. The CDR3 region has the DNA TGCAGCGTTGAAGATGGGACTGTGACAGATACGCAGTATTTT. Amino acids: CSVEDGTVTDTQYF.

The CDR3 DNA reads as TGTGCCAGCAGCGAGCGGGAGGCAGATACGCAGTATTTT. As protein: CASSEREADTQYF. This chain connects TRBV7-6 to TRBJ2-3; 9 bases match TRBD2. Germline V gene data show CDR1 as SGHVS and CDR2 as FNYEAQ. CDR3 length: 13 amino acids. Trimming cost V 5 bases and J 4 bases; bases outside gene matches: 1.

This clone came up a few times. This rearrangement joins TRBV19 to TRBJ1-2; a possible D gene is TRBD1 (6 bases). The CDR3 loop spans 12 amino acids. Per the germline V gene, CDR1 is LNHDA and CDR2 is SQIVND (reference sequence). Trimming removed 7 bases at V and 4 bases at J, with 10 bases between. CDR3 nucleotides: TGTGCCAGTACAGGGGACTTCTATGGCTACACCTTC. Amino acid sequence: CASTGDFYGYTF.

Details on this clone: The sample has other DNA sequences that encode this CDR3 too. The chain recombines TRBV14 with TRBJ2-5; a possible D gene is TRBD2 (5 bases). V lost 1 base and J 4 bases, leaving 10 bases between the germline ends. The germline CDR1 and CDR2 sequences are SGHDN and FVKESK. The CDR3 contains 14 residues. CDR3 nucleotide sequence: TGTGCCAGCAGCCAAGTACGGGAAGGAGAGACCCAGTACTTC. Translation: CASSQVREGETQYF.